The clone carrying this T cell receptor beta chain has only a few counts. The antigen is not known. These data come from a study of identical twins. Addition of a universal primer site occurred through template switching, and cDNA carried unique molecular identifiers. TCRdb processed the 5' RACE reads anew with MiXCR; each CDR3 protein has one entry. The table records about 690,000 distinct CDR3 sequences, over 5% of them present only once. Study-level points and caveats: Conclusions leaned on cross-sectional statistical analysis and did not track the same donors over time. Invariant T cells like MAIT and iNKT could partly confound the zero-insertion analyses.

Trimming took 1 base from V and 2 from J; bases not matched to a gene: 8. There are 16 residues in the CDR3. The germline V gene encodes CDR1 SGHTA and CDR2 FQGNSA. J is TRBJ2-7 and V is TRBV7-2, with 7 bases fitting TRBD2. The receptor was isolated from a man younger than 35 in good health. Sequences were obtained from naive T cells sorted from blood. CDR3: CASSLGSGAGAYEQYF. The CDR3 DNA reads as TGTGCCAGCAGCTTAGGCTCGGGTGCGGGAGCCTACGAGCAGTACTTC.